This TCR beta chain was recorded in a study of identical twins. This clonotype came up many times. Its antigen is currently unknown. General study findings and limits: Zero-insertion analyses could be partly confounded by invariant MAIT and iNKT cells.

A universal primer site came from template switching; cDNA carried unique molecular identifiers. One entry per CDR3 protein results from TCRdb running MiXCR on the 5' RACE reads. The repertoire has 350,000 to 500,000 distinct CDR3 sequences, approximately 17% of them found once; the top ten carry around 12%. The TCR sequence derives from a man aged 45-60 years in good health. Sample: naive T cells sorted from blood.

The CDR3 sequence is CASSLGNFASYEQYF. The CDR3 DNA is TGTGCCAGCAGTTTAGGAAATTTCGCCTCCTACGAGCAGTACTTC. The chain is built from TRBV28 and TRBJ2-7; D gene uncertain. Trimming pared 2 bases from V and 0 bases from J, leaving 11 bases between. CDR3 length: 15 amino acids. Germline loops: CDR1 MDHEN, CDR2 SYDVKM.